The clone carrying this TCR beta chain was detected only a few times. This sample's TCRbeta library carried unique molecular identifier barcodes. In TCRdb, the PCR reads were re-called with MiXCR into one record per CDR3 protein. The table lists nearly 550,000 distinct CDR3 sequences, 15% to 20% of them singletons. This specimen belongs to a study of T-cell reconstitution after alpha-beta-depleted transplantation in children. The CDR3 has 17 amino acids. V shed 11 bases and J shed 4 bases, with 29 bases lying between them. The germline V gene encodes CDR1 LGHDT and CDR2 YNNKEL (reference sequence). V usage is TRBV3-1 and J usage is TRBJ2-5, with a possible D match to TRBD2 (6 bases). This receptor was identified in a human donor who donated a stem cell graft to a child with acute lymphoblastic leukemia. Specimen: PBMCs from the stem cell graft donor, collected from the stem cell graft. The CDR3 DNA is TGTGCCTCCACCCAACTCCTCCCCTGGCGGGGAGGAGAGACCCAGTACTTC. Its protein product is CASTQLLPWRGGETQYF.